A single sample is the source of the 26 T cell receptor beta chains below, sequenced in a study of cytomegalovirus exposure and HLA in healthy donors. PCR was performed using 60 Vbeta and 13 Jbeta primers. Sequenced by immunoSEQ multiplex PCR; TCRdb stores in-frame clones only, minus some. The table records around 91,000 clones, just under 80% of them present only once. Material: PBMCs. The receptors stem from a male donor in good health and CMV-seropositive.

V is TRBV4-1 and J is TRBJ2-7; tentative D call: TRBD2 (6 bases). Germline V gene sequence: CDR1 MGHRA, CDR2 YSYEKL. V lost 1 base, J lost 2 bases, and 12 bases lay in between. This CDR3 region has 15 residues. The DNA for the CDR3 is TGCGCCAGCAGCCAAGGAGGGTTAGCGGCCTACGAGCAGTACTTC. This encodes CASSQGGLAAYEQYF.

This clone was found a few times. The rearrangement uses TRBV7-2 and TRBJ2-7; TRBD1 matches at 9 bases. CDR3 length equals 13 residues. V lost 5 bases and J lost 6; bases outside the gene matches: 5. Germline-derived CDR1 and CDR2 are SGHTA and FQGNSA. The CDR3 DNA follows: TGTGCCAGCAGCCGGGGACAGGGTCGCGAGCAGTACTTC. It specifies CASSRGQGREQYF. Full variable domain (missing parts from reference TRBV7-2 and TRBJ2-7): GAGVSQSPSNKVTEKGKDVELRCDPISGHTALYWYRQSLGQGLEFLIYFQGNSAPDKSGLPSDRFSAERTGGSVSTLTIQRTQQEDSAVYLCASSRGQGREQYFGPGTRLTVT.

This clone was observed a few times. The rearrangement joins TRBV5-8 to TRBJ2-3; D is unresolved. Germline V gene lookup returns CDR1 SGHTS and CDR2 YDEGEE. Trimming removed 2 bases at V and 9 bases at J, with 10 bases between. This CDR3 spans 12 amino acids. DNA of the CDR3: TGTGCCAGCAGCTTTGAAGCCTTGACGCAGTATTTT. This translates into CASSFEALTQYF.

The rearrangement links TRBV28 to TRBJ2-2; 12 bases align to TRBD2. The CDR3 has 16 amino acids. V lost 5 bases, J lost 5 bases, and 6 bases stayed unmatched. Germline CDR1 MDHEN, CDR2 SYDVKM. For the CDR3, the DNA is TGTGCCAGCAGTCAGACTAGCGGGAGAGCAACCGGGGAGCTGTTTTTT. It yields the protein CASSQTSGRATGELFF.

The chain employs TRBV30 and TRBJ2-7; tentatively, D is TRBD2 (5 bases). The CDR3 loop spans 12 amino acids. The V and J ends lost 1 base and 5 bases respectively, with 9 bases between them. Germline CDR1 and CDR2: GTSNPN and SVGIG (reference sequence). The CDR3 DNA follows: TGTGCCTGGAGTGGGACTGCGGACGAGCAGTACTTC. It yields the protein CAWSGTADEQYF.

This clone was observed a few times. This rearrangement joins TRBV2 to TRBJ2-2, with D unresolved. CDR1 and CDR2 from the germline V gene are SNHLY and FYNNEI. There are 13 residues in the CDR3. V gave up 7 bases and J gave up 5 bases, with 11 bases separating them. CDR3 sequence (DNA): TGTGCCAGCACCCCCAGTGTTACCGGGGAGCTGTTTTTT. Translation: CASTPSVTGELFF.

The rearrangement joins TRBV11-2 to TRBJ2-3; 15 bases are shared with TRBD2. Germline CDR1 and CDR2: SGHAT and FQNNGV. CDR3 size: 16 residues. V was pared by 4 bases and J by 4 bases, with 3 bases of the junction left unmatched. The CDR3 DNA follows: TGTGCCAGCAGCTGGACTAGCGGGAGGGCCTCAGATACGCAGTATTTT. It specifies CASSWTSGRASDTQYF.

This clone was observed a single time. This sequence joins TRBV13 and TRBJ2-1; D possibly corresponds to TRBD1 (6 bases). The length of the CDR3 is 14 residues. Trimming pared 8 bases from V and 5 bases from J, leaving 16 bases between. Germline values: CDR1 PRHDT, CDR2 FYEKMQ (reference sequence). Here the CDR3 DNA reads TGTGCCAGCCTTGACAGGAGGTCCAACAATGAGCAGTTCTTC. It codes for CASLDRRSNNEQFF.

The chain has TRBV9 and TRBJ1-3; D is undetermined. V lost 4 bases, J lost 3 bases, and 8 bases lay in between. Per germline, CDR1 SGDLS and CDR2 YYNGEE. The length of the CDR3 is 13 residues. The CDR3 loop is CASSPQYGNTIYF. The CDR3 nucleotides are TGTGCCAGCAGCCCCCAGTATGGAAACACCATATATTTT.

The sample holds one count of this clone. V and J are TRBV7-3 and TRBJ2-3, with D possibly TRBD1 on 5 matching bases. This CDR3 is built from 13 residues. V dropped 6 bases and J dropped 0 bases, with 7 bases sitting between them. Germline V gene sequence: CDR1 SGHTA, CDR2 FQGTGA. For the CDR3, the DNA is TGTGCCAGCAGACAGGCCAGCACAGATACGCAGTATTTT. Translation: CASRQASTDTQYF.

The V call is TRBV5-4, the J call TRBJ1-2; D is unclear. The ends were cut back, 0 bases at V and 13 bases at J, with 13 bases in the middle. Germline CDR1 reads SGHNT; CDR2 reads YYREEE (reference sequence). The CDR3 is made up of 12 amino acids. CDR3 sequence reads: CASSLAGAGFTF. CDR3 DNA: TGTGCCAGCAGCTTGGCCGGAGCCGGGTTCACCTTC.

This chain joins TRBV5-1 and TRBJ2-7; 10 positions match TRBD2. Germline CDR1 and CDR2: SGHRS and YFSETQ. This CDR3 comprises 16 residues. The trim removed 0 bases at V and 0 bases at J, leaving 3 bases unmatched. The CDR3 DNA follows: TGCGCCAGCAGCTTGGTTAGCGGGAGGTCCTCCTACGAGCAGTACTTC. Translated: CASSLVSGRSSYEQYF.

The chain combines TRBV19 with TRBJ1-1; 8 nucleotides match TRBD1. Germline assignment: CDR1 LNHDA and CDR2 SQIVND (reference sequence). This CDR3 contains 13 residues. The V segment lost 11 bases and the J segment 1 base; nucleotides outside the gene matches: 6. CDR3 DNA: TGTGCCTCCGGACAGGGCGGGAACACTGAAGCTTTCTTT. It is translated as CASGQGGNTEAFF.

V usage is TRBV7-2 and J usage is TRBJ1-2; the D is unclear. The V end lost 10 bases, the J end lost 8 bases, and 14 bases lay between the germline ends. Germline V gene lookup returns CDR1 SGHTA and CDR2 FQGNSA. The CDR3 contains 11 residues. This CDR3 reads CAIWPPPGYTF. The CDR3 DNA sequence: TGTGCCATCTGGCCGCCGCCGGGCTACACCTTC.

CDR3 bases: TGTGCCACCAGCAGAGCCGGGACAGGGGGAGCAGATACGCAGTATTTT. Encoded protein: CATSRAGTGGADTQYF. The J gene is TRBJ2-3, the V gene TRBV15; 11 bases align to TRBD1. The germline V gene encodes CDR1 LNHNV and CDR2 YYDKDF (reference sequence). The CDR3 contains 16 residues. V lost 1 base to trimming and J lost 4 bases; unmatched junction nucleotides: 4.

The CDR3 nucleotides are TGTGCCAGCAGCTTAGGGGGTGCCCCGGGAACCGGGGAGCTGTTTTTT. It yields the protein CASSLGGAPGTGELFF. The chain couples TRBV7-9 to TRBJ2-2; possibly TRBD2 for D (5 bases). The CDR3 runs 16 residues. Germline V gives CDR1 SEHNR, CDR2 FQNEAQ (reference sequence). V shed 1 base and J shed 5 bases, with 14 bases lying between them.

This clone showed up just a few times. CDR3 sequence: CASSDIKIEAFF. In DNA, the CDR3 is TGTGCCAGCTCAGACATAAAGATCGAAGCTTTCTTT. V gene TRBV18 combines with J gene TRBJ1-1; unclear D gene. V was trimmed by 5 bases and J by 8 bases, leaving 12 bases between them. This CDR3 region has 12 residues. Germline assignment: CDR1 KGHSH and CDR2 LQKENI.

V gene TRBV5-1 combines with J gene TRBJ2-3; D possibly corresponds to TRBD1 (5 bases). V lost 0 bases, J lost 4 bases, and 12 bases lay in between. The CDR3 extends over 15 amino acids. Germline V gene sequence: CDR1 SGHRS, CDR2 YFSETQ. This CDR3 is CASSLGAGLSDTQYF. The CDR3 DNA sequence: TGCGCCAGCAGCTTGGGGGCAGGGTTGTCAGATACGCAGTATTTT.

This chain uses TRBV5-4 with TRBJ2-7; a possible D gene is TRBD2 (5 bases). The CDR3 loop spans 13 amino acids. Germline V gene sequence: CDR1 SGHNT, CDR2 YYREEE (reference sequence). V was trimmed by 4 bases and J by 2 bases, leaving 10 bases between them. The CDR3 reads CASSMGRAYEQYF. CDR3 coding DNA: TGTGCCAGCAGCATGGGGAGAGCCTACGAGCAGTACTTC.

V is TRBV7-9 and J is TRBJ2-5; 8 positions match TRBD1. The CDR3 contains 14 residues. Unmatched junction bases numbered 5, after V lost 2 bases and J lost 6 bases. Germline CDR1 is SEHNR and CDR2 is FQNEAQ (reference sequence). CDR3 sequence reads: CASSLPGGEQTQYF. The CDR3 region has the DNA TGTGCCAGCAGCTTACCAGGGGGCGAACAGACCCAGTACTTC.

V usage is TRBV27 and J usage is TRBJ2-7, with TRBD2 matching 8 bases. V was pared by 2 bases and J by 5 bases, with 11 bases of the junction left unmatched. This CDR3 has 16 amino acids. The germline V gene encodes CDR1 MNHEY and CDR2 SMNVEV (reference sequence). The CDR3 loop reads CASSLGVRGRPNEQYF. CDR3 bases: TGTGCCAGCAGTTTAGGAGTTCGCGGGAGGCCCAACGAGCAGTACTTC.

The rearrangement uses TRBV2 and TRBJ1-5; D remains ambiguous. This CDR3 has 12 amino acids. The V end was cut by 3 bases, the J end by 6 bases, with 6 bases between. The germline CDR1 and CDR2 sequences are SNHLY and FYNNEI. CDR3 amino acids: CASSDLFQPQHF. The CDR3 nucleotides read TGTGCCAGCAGTGACCTTTTTCAGCCCCAGCATTTT.

This chain uses TRBV5-1 with TRBJ1-1; possibly TRBD1 for D (5 bases). The CDR3 spans 15 residues. V was clipped by 0 bases and J by 0 bases, with 9 bases between them. In germline, CDR1 is SGHRS, CDR2 YFSETQ. CDR3 loop: CASSLVQGMNTEAFF. In nucleotides, the CDR3 is TGCGCCAGCAGCTTGGTTCAGGGAATGAACACTGAAGCTTTCTTT.

The chain combines TRBV6-6 with TRBJ2-3, with D maybe TRBD1 (6 bases). The germline V gene encodes CDR1 MNHNY and CDR2 SVGAGI (reference sequence). CDR3 length: 15 residues. Trimming stripped 6 bases from V and 2 bases from J, with 15 bases between. The CDR3 is CASSYGSGDTDTQYF. CDR3 in DNA: TGTGCCAGCAGCTACGGCTCAGGGGACACAGATACGCAGTATTTT.

This clone was counted a few times. The genes are TRBV4-3 and TRBJ2-3, with no clear D. V lost 0 bases and J 6 bases, leaving 7 bases between the germline ends. Per the germline V gene, CDR1 is LGHNA and CDR2 is YSLEER. The CDR3 runs 13 residues. CDR3 in amino acids: CASSQDYPDTQYF. The CDR3 DNA is TGCGCCAGCAGCCAAGACTATCCGGATACGCAGTATTTT.

The rearrangement joins TRBV7-9 to TRBJ2-7, with 7 bases lining up with TRBD2. CDR3 length: 13 residues. V shed 3 bases, J shed 3 bases, and the junction held 2 bases outside the gene matches. CDR1 is SEHNR, CDR2 FQNEAQ, per germline (reference sequence). CDR3 residues: CASSLREFYEQYF. The CDR3 DNA is TGTGCCAGCAGCTTGCGGGAGTTCTACGAGCAGTACTTC.